The clone carrying this T cell receptor beta chain was seen a handful of times. Germline CDR1 and CDR2: SGHRS and YFSETQ. Trimming removed 3 bases from V and 2 bases from J; junction bases left unmatched: 13. The CDR3 loop spans 19 amino acids. Time point: after trial treatment. The sample's treatment: LDRT plus nivolumab, ipilimumab, low-dose cyclophosphamide and aspirin (RACIN trial). These data come from a study of low-dose radiotherapy and immunotherapy resistance in tumors. First-strand cDNA used TRAV- and TRBV-specific primers, covering alpha and beta chains. The authors ran around 22 PCR cycles to amplify TCRs with a constant-region primer and V-primer adapter. TCRdb re-called the reads through MiXCR, storing one row per CDR3 protein. The sample lists around 80,000 distinct CDR3 sequences; less than 20% were seen once.

The origin of this receptor is a male donor with prostate cancer. V gene TRBV5-1 combines with J gene TRBJ2-6; TRBD1 aligns across 8 bases. The sequencing used PBMCs, collected after low-dose radiotherapy plus immunotherapy. CDR3 loop: CASSSRPGQEVAGANVLTF. The CDR3 DNA reads as TGCGCCAGCAGCTCAAGGCCGGGACAGGAGGTCGCTGGGGCCAACGTCCTGACTTTC. The variable domain in full, completed from reference TRBV5-1 and TRBJ2-6, reads KAGVTQTPRYLIKTRGQQVTLSCSPISGHRSVSWYQQTPGQGLQFLFEYFSETQRNKGNFPGRFSGRQFSNSRSEMNVSTLELGDSALYLCASSSRPGQEVAGANVLTFGAGSRLTVL.